Detailed here is one T cell receptor beta chain. This sample was included in a study of blood T cell repertoires in COVID-19. Turning to the study itself: PBMCs, B-cell-depleted T cells, or T cells provided the cDNA or gDNA that made up the material.

The authors' processing: It was from reference gene primer amplification that nucleated cell counts were estimated. Clones were sequenced by immunoSEQ multiplex PCR, and TCRdb holds only the in-frame ones, with some missing. V and J calls plus clone size are reproduced from that table; the DNA served to infer D and trimming. The sample lists approximately 350,000 clones, over 80% occurring once. CDR1 is MNHEY, CDR2 SVGAGI, per germline. The CDR3 extends over 14 amino acids. V lost 6 bases, J lost 5 bases, and 10 bases stayed unmatched. Participants reported their clinical history, and cohort assignment relied on those reports. Symptom resolution, clearance, or two negative PCRs marked the recovered donors of Cohort 3.

The rearrangement links TRBV6-5 to TRBJ2-7; TRBD1 matches at 7 bases. Input material: PBMCs or T cells enriched from blood (not recorded which). This receptor was taken from a woman aged 50 to 60 who had recovered from COVID-19. The DNA for the CDR3 is TGTGCCAGCAGGAAAACCCGGGACAGCGACGAGCAGTACTTC. It specifies CASRKTRDSDEQYF.